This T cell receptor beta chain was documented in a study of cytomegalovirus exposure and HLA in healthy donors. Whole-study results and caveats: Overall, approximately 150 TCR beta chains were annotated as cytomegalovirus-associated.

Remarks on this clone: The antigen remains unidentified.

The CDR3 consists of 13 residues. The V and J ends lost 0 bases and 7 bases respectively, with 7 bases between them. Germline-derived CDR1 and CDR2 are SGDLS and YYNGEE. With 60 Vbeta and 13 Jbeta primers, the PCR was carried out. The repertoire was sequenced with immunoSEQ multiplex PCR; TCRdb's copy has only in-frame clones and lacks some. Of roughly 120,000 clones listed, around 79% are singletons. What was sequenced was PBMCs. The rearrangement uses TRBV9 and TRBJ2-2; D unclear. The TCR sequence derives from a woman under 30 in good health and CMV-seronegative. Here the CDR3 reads CASSVDLVGELFF. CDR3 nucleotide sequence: TGTGCCAGCAGCGTAGATCTAGTCGGGGAGCTGTTTTTT.